Listed here is a single TCR beta chain. These data are taken from a study of blood T cells in healthy people across ages. Deletions cut 2 bases from V and 1 base from J, with 13 bases between. This CDR3 is built from 15 residues. From germline, CDR1 is DFQATT and CDR2 SNEGSKA (reference sequence). Then a second PCR, running about 7 to 11 cycles, was carried out with a sample-barcoded 5' primer and a J-beta primer mix. In TCRdb, the 5' RACE reads were re-called with MiXCR into one record per CDR3 protein. The top ten hold roughly 9.4% of the sample, which has approximately 580,000 distinct CDR3 sequences, less than 25% seen once. The data also belong to a second study, concerning T cells of mothers and their children.

The receptor was isolated from a boy aged 5-17 years in good health. The specimen sequenced was blood. The genes are TRBV20-1 and TRBJ2-3; D possibly corresponds to TRBD2 (5 bases). The CDR3 region is CSARPPGRGTDTQYF. CDR3 DNA: TGCAGTGCTAGACCCCCTGGGCGGGGCACAGATACGCAGTATTTT.